The text below deals with one T cell receptor beta chain. The V and J ends lost 1 base and 1 base, in that order; junction bases with no gene match: 0. The CDR3 covers 14 residues. Per germline, CDR1 SGHAT and CDR2 FQDESV (reference sequence). The data derive from a study of blood T cell repertoires in COVID-19. Study information: Acute-phase and convalescent COVID-19 samples originated in the United States, Italy and Spain. PBMCs, B-cell-depleted T cells, or T cells provided the cDNA or gDNA that made up the material.

TCRdb keeps only in-frame clones here, not all; method: immunoSEQ multiplex PCR. The profile shows 45,000 to 50,000 clones, 80% to 90% of them singletons. This TCR derives from a middle-aged man with acute or convalescent COVID-19. The chain is built from TRBV11-1 and TRBJ1-1; TRBD1 agrees at 7 bases. The sample consisted of peripheral blood. CDR3 nucleotide sequence: TGTGCCAGCAGCTTAGGGGACAGGAACACTGAAGCTTTCTTT. Translating it yields CASSLGDRNTEAFF.